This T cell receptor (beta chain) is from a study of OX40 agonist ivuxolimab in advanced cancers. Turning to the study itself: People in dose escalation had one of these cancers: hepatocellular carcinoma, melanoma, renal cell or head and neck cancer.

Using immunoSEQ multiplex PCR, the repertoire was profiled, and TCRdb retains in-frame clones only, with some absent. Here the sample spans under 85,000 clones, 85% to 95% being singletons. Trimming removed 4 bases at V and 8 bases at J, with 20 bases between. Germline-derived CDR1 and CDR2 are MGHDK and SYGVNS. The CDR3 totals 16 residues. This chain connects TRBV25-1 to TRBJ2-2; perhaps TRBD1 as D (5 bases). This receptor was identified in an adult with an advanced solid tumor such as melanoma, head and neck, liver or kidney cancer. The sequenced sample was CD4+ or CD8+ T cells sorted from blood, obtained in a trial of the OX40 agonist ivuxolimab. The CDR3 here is CASSALQGWDMGELFF. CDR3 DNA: TGTGCCAGCAGTGCCCTGCAGGGATGGGATATGGGGGAGCTGTTTTTT.